This TCR beta chain originates from a study of beta chain features in type 1 diabetes. This clone was seen only a few times. What it recognizes is unknown. Reverse transcription of all isolated RNA meant that expressed TCRB transcripts were sequenced. TCRdb keeps only in-frame clones here, not all; method: immunoSEQ multiplex PCR. This sample has about 160,000 clones, with 7.8% found just once. Study-wide results and caveats: Relative to healthy donors, patients appeared to have naive, central memory and Treg TCRB repertoires that were more similar. Among all four CD4+ subsets, Type 1 diabetes patients had TCRB CDR3s that were moderately but significantly shorter.

The single heparinised draw taken from each donor contained around 110 mL of blood on average. Via CD45RO/CCR7/CD25/CD127/CD95/CD27, cells of the CD4+ naive, central memory, regulatory and stem cell-like memory subsets were sorted. The CDR3 is 15 residues long. V gave up 5 bases and J gave up 7 bases; unmatched junction bases: 9. Germline V gene data show CDR1 as MNHNY and CDR2 as SVGAGI (reference sequence). The rearrangement uses TRBV6-6 and TRBJ2-1; TRBD2 matches at 9 bases. The specimen was central memory CD4+ T cells from blood. The sequence was collected from a woman aged 40 to 49 with type 1 diabetes. CDR3 sequence reads: CASSPLGGGGNEQFF. The CDR3 DNA follows: TGTGCCAGCAGTCCCCTAGGCGGGGGGGGAAATGAGCAGTTCTTC.